The following is a T cell receptor (beta chain) sequence with its context. TCRdb keeps only in-frame clones here, not all; method: immunoSEQ multiplex PCR. Of almost 550,000 clones in the sample, approximately 80% were seen once. The data stem from a study of shared T cell receptors in the human thymus. Germline CDR1 reads SGHAT; CDR2 reads FQNNGV. CDR3 length equals 15 residues. J was trimmed by 4 bases and V by 5 bases; bases with no gene match: 11. These same data were also listed under a study on human thymus T cells. Per that paper: During corrective heart surgery, resections were taken, and the thymus tissue came from them. The authors found apparently biased V and J gene usage in thymic and blood repertoires. Related reports documented highly overlapping thymic repertoires among unrelated individuals.

The sample was thymocytes. The J gene is TRBJ2-7, the V gene TRBV11-2; the match to TRBD1 covers 7 bases. This sequence was found in a boy under three years old with a congenital heart defect. The CDR3 here is CASSRIPRQGYEQYF. In DNA form, the CDR3 reads TGTGCCAGCAGCCGTATCCCGAGACAGGGTTACGAGCAGTACTTC.